This TCR beta chain is drawn from a study of blood T cell repertoires in COVID-19 (dated by TCRdb to between 2020 and 2021). Background on the whole study: The collaborator samples originated in the United States, Italy and Spain and spanned the acute and convalescent phases of COVID-19. The material from the prospective study consisted of cDNA or gDNA derived from T cells, B-cell-depleted T cells, or PBMCs. A de-identified subject ID, COVID-19 status, age in years and sex were almost always included in the sample metadata. The dataset comprised deeply sampled blood TCRbeta repertoires from subjects exposed to, actively infected with, or recovered from COVID-19. Samples came from the ongoing ImmuneRACE study (first 160 participants) plus 1,254 subjects from 6 global collaborators. The repertoires were released in a freely available public database intended as a resource for research on the immune response to SARS-CoV-2. Where HLA class I and class II types were available, the types were taken from metadata supplied by the sample provider, not from assay-based typing. The full study reports these points: Clinical and demographic metadata were provided uncurated, with the amount varying by source and participant.

Enrolling through a virtual design, the prospective study's participants ranged in age from about 18 to 100 years and lived across 24 United States geographic areas. Cohort assignment in the prospective study relied on participant-reported clinical history from a screening survey and a study questionnaire. A participant counted as exposed if, within 2 weeks of entering the study, that participant had been in contact with someone who had a PCR-confirmed or clinician-diagnosed COVID-19 case. In the prospective study, mobile phlebotomists collected whole blood, serum and a nasopharyngeal or oropharyngeal swab from each participant. Participants in the prospective study had the option to provide additional blood draws and questionnaires over an approximately 2-month period. Prospective study blood samples were shipped either frozen or at room temperature before DNA extraction. Taken from the germline V gene (reference sequence), the CDR1 and CDR2 loops are LNHDA and SQIVND. Germline trimming amounts to 6 bases on V and 6 bases on J, with 5 as the count of junction bases outside the gene matches. The CDR3 goes from the cysteine to the phenylalanine over 14 residues. Just the 42-base CDR3 DNA is kept, in frame starting at base 1.

TCRbeta CDR3 regions were amplified from genomic DNA by means of the immunoSEQ Assay, a bias-controlled multiplex PCR. The source study handled its data this way. The number of nucleated cells in each sample was estimated from the amplification of reference gene primers within the assay. To quantify the absolute abundance of each unique TCRbeta CDR3 rearrangement, sequence reads were collapsed and filtered. For each sample, productive Simpson clonality was calculated as the square root of Simpson's diversity index across productive rearrangements. As stored in TCRdb, this immuneACCESS dataset retains in-frame rearrangements with V and J assigned. A fraction of the clones does not appear; measured against another copy, unresolved V genes explain less than half of the discrepancy, and the remainder lacks a known reason. V and J calls and clone size come straight from that table; D and trimming were deduced from the DNA. Here the sample has some 300,000 clones; over 85% occur a single time. The ten largest clones capture under 3.5% of the sample.

Remarks on this clone: The antigen it binds to is not known. Per-base quality was not reported, and no clone a single base away is much larger than it.

The V and J segments used are TRBV19 and TRBJ1-4; a stretch of 9 junction bases matches TRBD1. Sequenced material: PBMCs or T cells enriched from blood (not recorded which). This receptor was identified in a woman between 45 and 65 years old who had been exposed to COVID-19. At the DNA level, the sequence is TGTGCCAGTAGCTTAACAGGGGGCTATGAAAAACTGTTTTTT. Translated, it reads CASSLTGGYEKLFF.